The 29 T cell receptor beta chains in this list originate from one sample, sequenced in a study of molecular identifiers for immune sequencing clone quantification. TCRdb fed the PCR reads into MiXCR, producing one record per CDR3 protein. Of around 460,000 distinct CDR3 sequences in the sample, 20% to 25% were seen once. Material: naive CD8+ T cells from blood, with Jurkat cell RNA spiked in. Subset specified: FACS-sorted CD8+CD4-CCR7+CD45RA+ naive T cells. These receptors originate from a human donor in good health. Some libraries in this study had Jurkat cell RNA spiked in.

This clonotype has at least ten counts. The chain carries TRBV20-1 and TRBJ2-7, with D tentatively TRBD1 (5 bases). V lost 8 bases and J lost 6, with 14 bases in between. The germline V gene has CDR1 DFQATT and CDR2 SNEGSKA (reference sequence). The CDR3 runs to 11 residues. CDR3 nucleotide sequence: TGCAGTCGGATCAGGGTTGGCGAGCAGTACTTC. Amino acid sequence: CSRIRVGEQYF.

Of note for this clonotype: A read error may be the cause here, since a much bigger clone is one base away. This likely comes from a read error, as the CDR3 has no conserved phenylalanine or tryptophan at its end. V gene TRBV6-5 combines with J gene TRBJ2-5, with a weak D call TRBD1 (5 bases). Germline CDR1 is MNHEY and CDR2 is SVGAGI. CDR3 length: 13 residues. The V and J ends lost 3 bases and 4 bases respectively, with 9 bases between them. The CDR3 sequence is CASSYSGSETQYI. DNA of the CDR3: TGTGCCAGCAGTTATTCAGGGTCAGAGACCCAGTACATC.

This clonotype was detected ten times or more. V usage is TRBV7-6 and J usage is TRBJ2-7, with a possible D match to TRBD2 (7 bases). Germline V gene lookup returns CDR1 SGHVS and CDR2 FNYEAQ. This CDR3 is 16 amino acids long. V was clipped by 0 bases and J by 4 bases, with 16 bases between them. For the CDR3, the DNA is TGTGCCAGCAGCTTAGCGACAGTACAGGGAGGGTACGAGCAGTACTTC. It encodes CASSLATVQGGYEQYF.

This clonotype was observed a handful of times. V is TRBV30 and J is TRBJ2-1; D is unclear. Germline V gives CDR1 GTSNPN, CDR2 SVGIG (reference sequence). V shed 5 bases and J shed 6 bases, with 8 bases lying between them. There are 11 residues in the CDR3. The CDR3 DNA sequence: TGTGCCTGGGGAAGGGCCAATGAGCAGTTCTTC. As protein: CAWGRANEQFF.

This clonotype showed up many times. This chain uses TRBV20-1 with TRBJ2-5, with 8 bases aligning to TRBD1. Unmatched junction bases numbered 15, after V lost 6 bases and J lost 3 bases. Germline assignment: CDR1 DFQATT and CDR2 SNEGSKA (reference sequence). The CDR3 spans 16 residues. CDR3 protein: CSATTGAGGYEETQYF. The CDR3 DNA follows: TGCAGTGCCACGACGGGCGCAGGGGGCTACGAAGAGACCCAGTACTTC.

This clonotype was counted ten times or more. CDR3 loop: CASSLAGTGMNTEAFF. The CDR3 region has the DNA TGTGCCAGCAGCTTAGCCGGGACAGGCATGAACACTGAAGCTTTCTTT. The chain links TRBV7-9 to TRBJ1-1; TRBD1 aligns across 8 bases. The V and J ends lost 0 bases and 0 bases, in that order; junction bases with no gene match: 3. The CDR3 loop spans 16 amino acids. Germline assignment: CDR1 SEHNR and CDR2 FQNEAQ (reference sequence).

This clonotype was observed once. One end of the junction varies from germline; a read error may be responsible. The rearrangement uses TRBV27 and TRBJ2-1, with 10 bases that match TRBD1. In germline, CDR1 is MNHEY, CDR2 SMNVEV (reference sequence). CDR3 length: 15 residues. The DNA for the CDR3 is TGTGCCAGCGGTTTAGACAGGGGGCCCTACAATGAGCAGTTCTTC. Protein: CASGLDRGPYNEQFF.

As concerns this clonotype: The junction does not match germline at one end; this may be a read error. This chain joins TRBV5-3 and TRBJ2-7; perhaps TRBD2 as D (5 bases). TRBV5-3 is an open reading frame, and its role is uncertain. This CDR3 has 13 amino acids. The CDR3 protein is CASSLEVVYEQHF. For the CDR3, the DNA is TGTGCCAGCAGCTTGGAGGTCGTCTACGAGCAGCACTTC.

This clonotype was detected ten times or more. J is TRBJ2-2 and V is TRBV29-1, with 12 bases identical to TRBD1. Germline assignment: CDR1 SQVTM and CDR2 ANQGSEA. The J segment lost 6 bases and the V segment lost 7 bases, leaving 6 bases of the junction unmatched. The CDR3 runs 14 residues. In DNA, the CDR3 is TGCAGCGCAACGGGACAGGGGGCTTCCGGGGAGCTGTTTTTT. Amino acids: CSATGQGASGELFF.

J is TRBJ2-3 and V is TRBV7-9; D is unresolved. The CDR3 is 14 residues long. Germline CDR1 and CDR2: SEHNR and FQNEAQ (reference sequence). The germline V and J ends were trimmed by 5 bases and 1 base, with 10 bases remaining between them. The CDR3 DNA reads as TGTGCCAGCAGCCCCGCGGTGGGCACAGATACGCAGTATTTT. Protein: CASSPAVGTDTQYF.

This clonotype appeared a few times. V gene TRBV19 combines with J gene TRBJ1-5; D uncertain. This CDR3 comprises 15 residues. CDR1 and CDR2 (germline): LNHDA, SQIVND (reference sequence). With 3 bases removed from V and 0 bases from J, the gap between germline ends came to 9 bases. The CDR3 nucleotides read TGTGCCAGTAGTATCGTAGGGAATAGCAATCAGCCCCAGCATTTT. Protein sequence: CASSIVGNSNQPQHF.

This clonotype was counted a single time. At one end, the junction sequence differs from germline, possibly due to a read error. V usage is TRBV9 and J usage is TRBJ2-5; D perhaps matches TRBD2 (7 bases). Germline V gene sequence: CDR1 SGDLS, CDR2 YYNGEE. CDR3 length: 16 residues. CDR3 bases: TGTGCCAGCAGCGTAGATAGGGGGGGTCTCGGAGAGACCCAGCACTTC. It is translated as CASSVDRGGLGETQHF.

V and J are TRBV20-1 and TRBJ2-5; D ambiguous. Deletions cut 1 base from V and 4 bases from J, with 7 bases between. This CDR3 comprises 12 residues. CDR1 DFQATT and CDR2 SNEGSKA come from the germline V gene (reference sequence). The CDR3 DNA sequence: TGCAGTGCTAGAGGCCAAGGAGAGACCCAGTACTTC. It yields the protein CSARGQGETQYF.

This clonotype was observed at least ten times. The V gene is TRBV7-9, the J gene TRBJ2-7, with 7 bases that match TRBD1. The CDR3 loop spans 14 amino acids. V was clipped by 1 base and J by 4 bases; unmatched bases: 4. The V gene's germline CDR1 is SEHNR and CDR2 FQNEAQ (reference sequence). The CDR3 DNA reads as TGTGCCAGCAGCTTAGACAGGGGTCAGTACGAGCAGTACTTC. Translated, it gives CASSLDRGQYEQYF.

This clonotype was observed at least ten times. The chain couples TRBV4-1 to TRBJ2-3; no clear D. Between the trimmed V and J ends, which lost 5 bases and 6 bases, there was a span of 18 bases. This CDR3 region has 15 residues. CDR1 is MGHRA, CDR2 YSYEKL, per germline. DNA of the CDR3: TGCGCCAGCAGCGCAATCTTTCCGCAGGAGGATACGCAGTATTTT. It translates to CASSAIFPQEDTQYF.

This clonotype was counted a few times. This chain connects TRBV18 to TRBJ1-4, with D possibly matching TRBD1 (6 bases). CDR3 size: 14 residues. From germline, CDR1 is KGHSH and CDR2 LQKENI. Trimming removed 3 bases from V and 6 bases from J, with 11 bases in between. The CDR3 here is CASSPTGNDEKLFF. The CDR3 DNA reads as TGTGCCAGCTCACCCACAGGGAACGATGAAAAACTGTTTTTT.

The V gene is TRBV20-1, the J gene TRBJ1-1, with D maybe TRBD1 (5 bases). Germline values: CDR1 DFQATT, CDR2 SNEGSKA (reference sequence). Trimming left V 5 bases short and J 0 bases short, with 16 bases between. The CDR3 is 15 amino acids. CDR3 nucleotide sequence: TGCAGTGCTGGGGCTTATGGGACCATGAACACTGAAGCTTTCTTT. Translation gives CSAGAYGTMNTEAFF.

This clonotype was observed a handful of times. The chain employs TRBV6-5 and TRBJ2-6; the D is unclear. Germline loops: CDR1 MNHEY, CDR2 SVGAGI. The V end lost 2 bases, the J end lost 0 bases, and 14 bases lay between the germline ends. This CDR3 has 18 residues. The CDR3 DNA follows: TGTGCCAGCAGTTACCTTGCCCAATCCCCCTCTGGGGCCAACGTCCTGACTTTC. Translated: CASSYLAQSPSGANVLTF.

Ten or more counts support this clonotype. The chain has TRBV12-3 or TRBV12-4 and TRBJ2-5; the D is unclear. The length of the CDR3 is 14 residues. Trimming took off 6 bases at V and 6 bases at J, with 17 bases between the two ends. CDR3 residues: CASSGPLVSKTQYF. DNA of the CDR3: TGTGCCAGCAGCGGACCTCTAGTGTCCAAGACCCAGTACTTC.

This clonotype was counted many times. This chain joins TRBV7-3 and TRBJ2-1; tentatively, D is TRBD2 (5 bases). Trimming pared 2 bases from V and 4 bases from J, leaving 12 bases between. Germline assignment: CDR1 SGHTA and CDR2 FQGTGA. The CDR3 length is 15 residues. The CDR3 region is CASSLSGSGYNEQFF. The CDR3 DNA is TGTGCCAGCAGCTTATCGGGATCGGGGTACAATGAGCAGTTCTTC.

About this clonotype itself: This may be a read error, as it is one base from a much larger clone. The chain combines TRBV4-3 with TRBJ1-4; 7 bases are shared with TRBD1. The CDR3 runs 16 residues. Germline V gene lookup returns CDR1 LGHNA and CDR2 YSLEER. The CDR3 nucleotides are TGCGCCAGCAGCCAAGATATGACAGGGTGGGGTGAAAAACTGCTTTTT. Translated: CASSQDMTGWGEKLLF.

Details on this clonotype: The germline gene is not matched at one end of the junction; a read error may be the cause. This sequence joins TRBV6-1 and TRBJ1-1; D unresolved. From germline, CDR1 is MNHNS and CDR2 SASEGT. The CDR3 consists of 14 residues. CDR3 sequence: CASREGSENTEAFF. The DNA for the CDR3 is TGTGCCAGCAGAGAAGGGTCAGAGAACACTGAAGCTTTCTTT.

This chain joins TRBV20-1 and TRBJ2-5; 9 bases are a match to TRBD1. Germline CDR1 and CDR2: DFQATT and SNEGSKA (reference sequence). This CDR3 comprises 14 residues. V gave up 5 bases and J gave up 0 bases; unmatched junction bases: 4. CDR3 region: CSAPQGANQETQYF. Here the CDR3 DNA reads TGCAGTGCTCCACAGGGGGCCAACCAAGAGACCCAGTACTTC.

This clonotype was counted ten times or more. This rearrangement joins TRBV7-9 to TRBJ1-1; TRBD1 might be the D (6 bases). Germline-derived CDR1 and CDR2 are SEHNR and FQNEAQ (reference sequence). V was shortened by 4 bases and J by 5 bases, with 17 bases between the two germline ends. The length of the CDR3 is 15 residues. The CDR3 coding sequence is TGTGCCAGCAGCTCCCGGGCAGGGGAGGGAACTGAAGCTTTCTTT. Translating it yields CASSSRAGEGTEAFF.

The CDR3 DNA reads TGTGCCAGCAGCCCTAGGACAGGGGGCGGCTACACCTTC. Its protein product is CASSPRTGGGYTF. The chain joins TRBV3-1 to TRBJ1-2, with 11 bases matching TRBD1. The CDR3 length is 13 residues. The junction had 3 bases not matched to a gene; V was cut back by 4 bases and J by 8 bases. The germline gives CDR1 LGHDT, CDR2 YNNKEL (reference sequence).

This clonotype was recorded at least ten times. The chain couples TRBV9 to TRBJ2-7, with 7 bases lining up with TRBD1. The germline gives CDR1 SGDLS, CDR2 YYNGEE. V shed 0 bases, J shed 2 bases, and the junction held 2 bases outside the gene matches. The CDR3 has 14 residues. CDR3 nucleotide sequence: TGTGCCAGCAGCGTAGGAGGGACAGCCTACGAGCAGTACTTC. Its protein product is CASSVGGTAYEQYF.

Concerning this clonotype: A much larger clone differs from this one at a single base, so this may be a read error. V gene TRBV20-1 combines with J gene TRBJ2-2; possibly TRBD2 for D (6 bases). Germline CDR1 reads DFQATT; CDR2 reads SNEGSKA (reference sequence). This CDR3 is 13 amino acids long. The chain's CDR3 is CSARDHKTGGLFF. The CDR3 region has the DNA TGCAGTGCTAGAGACCACAAGACCGGGGGGCTGTTTTTT.

Concerning this clonotype: A much bigger clone sits one base away, suggesting this may be a read error. J is TRBJ2-7 and V is TRBV5-4, with TRBD2 matching 9 bases. Germline lookup yields CDR1 SGHNT and CDR2 YYREEE (reference sequence). The CDR3 runs 14 residues. Unmatched junction bases numbered 9, after V lost 3 bases and J lost 8 bases. The CDR3, as DNA: TGTGCCAGCAGCTACGGACTAGCGATGTACAAGCAGTACTTC. Amino acid sequence: CASSYGLAMYKQYF.

This clonotype was counted once. The chain uses TRBV6-5 and TRBJ1-5; the D gene is possibly TRBD1 (5 bases). Germline-derived CDR1 and CDR2 are MNHEY and SVGAGI. Trimming shortened V by 5 bases and J by 7 bases, and 18 bases separated the two germline ends. The CDR3 extends over 15 amino acids. The CDR3 loop reads CASSHRRGSGQPQHF. The CDR3 bases are TGTGCCAGCAGTCACAGGAGGGGAAGCGGGCAGCCCCAGCATTTT.